These 4 T cell receptor beta chains were sequenced from one sample in a study of blood T cell repertoires in COVID-19. TCRdb keeps only in-frame clones here, not all; method: immunoSEQ multiplex PCR. The top ten hold roughly 0.79% of the sample, which has 200,000 to 300,000 clones, about 93% seen once. The sequencing input was peripheral blood. The source is a man under 40 with COVID-19, enrolled during active disease.

This clone has only one observation. The gene calls are TRBV19 and TRBJ1-1, with D possibly TRBD1 on 5 matching bases. CDR1 is LNHDA and CDR2 is SQIVND in the germline V gene (reference sequence). Trimming removed 5 bases at V and 5 bases at J, with 9 bases between. The CDR3 totals 12 residues. CDR3 DNA sequence: TGTGCCAGTAGTTTGCAGGGAACTGAAGCTTTCTTT. This gives the protein CASSLQGTEAFF.

This chain uses TRBV9 with TRBJ2-2; D not resolved. There are 14 residues in the CDR3. V was shortened by 5 bases and J by 3 bases, with 11 bases between the two germline ends. Germline CDR1 and CDR2: SGDLS and YYNGEE. The CDR3 DNA sequence: TGTGCCAGCAGGAAGAATCGGGACACCGGGGAGCTGTTTTTT. Translation gives CASRKNRDTGELFF.

The chain couples TRBV5-1 to TRBJ1-2, with 11 bases aligning to TRBD1. Germline-derived CDR1 and CDR2 are SGHRS and YFSETQ. This CDR3 is 16 amino acids long. The V gene end was trimmed by 4 bases and the J gene end by 5 bases; junction bases not matched to a gene: 10. CDR3 amino acids: CASSTGQGASKYGYTF. The CDR3, as DNA: TGCGCCAGCAGCACCGGACAGGGGGCGTCGAAGTATGGCTACACCTTC. Complete variable domain (other parts from reference TRBV5-1 and TRBJ1-2): KAGVTQTPRYLIKTRGQQVTLSCSPISGHRSVSWYQQTPGQGLQFLFEYFSETQRNKGNFPGRFSGRQFSNSRSEMNVSTLELGDSALYLCASSTGQGASKYGYTFGSGTRLTVV.

This chain uses TRBV27 with TRBJ2-5; 8 nucleotides match TRBD2. The CDR3 extends over 18 amino acids. V was pared by 5 bases and J by 5 bases, with 19 bases of the junction left unmatched. Per the germline V gene, CDR1 is MNHEY and CDR2 is SMNVEV (reference sequence). CDR3 sequence (DNA): TGTGCCAGCAGTCGACTAGCGAGATCCAAAGGAATCGTGGAGACCCAGTACTTC. This sequence encodes CASSRLARSKGIVETQYF.